Below are 22 T cell receptor beta chains sequenced from a single sample in a study of early T cells in non-severe SARS-CoV-2 infection. Using its own MiXCR run on the 5' RACE reads, TCRdb lists one record per CDR3 protein. This table holds 100,000 to 130,000 distinct CDR3 sequences, 9.5% to 13% found once. Sample: whole blood. These receptors came from an adult who was a healthcare worker with PCR-confirmed SARS-CoV-2 infection or an uninfected control (not recorded which).

The CDR3 protein is CASSHPSGMRYEQYF. CDR3 bases: TGTGCCAGCAGCCACCCTAGCGGGATGCGCTACGAGCAGTACTTC. The chain recombines TRBV3-2 with TRBJ2-7; TRBD2 is the table's D call, not checked against the DNA. TRBV3-2 is a pseudogene segment. The CDR3 is 15 residues long.

This chain connects TRBV5-1 to TRBJ2-7; the D gene is possibly TRBD2 (5 bases). V dropped 7 bases and J dropped 4 bases, with 15 bases sitting between them. The CDR3 length is 13 residues. The germline gives CDR1 SGHRS, CDR2 YFSETQ. The CDR3 DNA follows: TGCGCCAGCCACCACGGTGGCGGGTACGAGCAGTACTTC. Protein sequence: CASHHGGGYEQYF.

This clonotype has ten or more counts. CDR3 in DNA: TGTGCCAGCAGTCCGGCACAGGGGAATGGCTACACCTTC. Its translation is CASSPAQGNGYTF. The gene calls are TRBV6-5 and TRBJ1-2; TRBD1 aligns across 7 bases. Trimming cost V 5 bases and J 6 bases; bases outside gene matches: 6. Germline CDR1 reads MNHEY; CDR2 reads SVGAGI. This CDR3 is 13 amino acids long.

This chain uses TRBV6-5 with TRBJ1-2; a weak D match, TRBD1 (5 bases). The CDR3 has 15 residues. The V gene's germline CDR1 is MNHEY and CDR2 SVGAGI. V lost 6 bases and J 2 bases, leaving 16 bases between the germline ends. The CDR3 here is CASRTGRRVNYGYTF. The CDR3 nucleotides read TGTGCCAGCAGAACTGGACGCAGGGTAAACTATGGCTACACCTTC.

Many counts were recorded for this clonotype. V and J are TRBV6-1 and TRBJ2-5; D remains unclear. The CDR3 has 13 amino acids. The ends were cut back, 8 bases at V and 7 bases at J, with 17 bases in the middle. Germline CDR1 is MNHNS and CDR2 is SASEGT. The CDR3 loop reads CASDTQALRTQYF. In nucleotides, the CDR3 is TGTGCCAGCGATACCCAAGCCCTCCGGACCCAGTACTTC.

This clonotype was counted at least ten times. V is TRBV5-1 and J is TRBJ2-1, with TRBD2 matching over 9 bases. In germline, CDR1 is SGHRS, CDR2 YFSETQ. V was pared by 3 bases and J by 4 bases, with 11 bases of the junction left unmatched. The CDR3 is 17 residues long. CDR3: CASSSTPLTSGYNEQFF. The CDR3 coding sequence is TGCGCCAGCAGCTCTACGCCGCTCACTAGCGGGTACAATGAGCAGTTCTTC.

Regarding this clonotype: One end of the junction fails to match germline, which may point to a read error. V usage is TRBV28 and J usage is TRBJ2-1; TRBD2 matches at 9 bases. The CDR3 consists of 14 residues. Germline V gives CDR1 MDHEN, CDR2 SYDVKM. As DNA, the CDR3 is TGTGCCAGCAGTTTACCGACTAGCGGCAATGATCAGTTCTTC. Translated: CASSLPTSGNDQFF.

Concerning this clonotype itself: Since a much larger clone is just one base distant, this may be a read error. This chain connects TRBV29-1 to TRBJ2-3; D is tentatively TRBD1 or TRBD2 (5 bases each). V was trimmed by 8 bases and J by 5 bases, leaving 20 bases between them. The CDR3 is made up of 14 amino acids. From germline, CDR1 is SQVTM and CDR2 ANQGSEA. The CDR3 DNA reads as TGCAGCACCTCAACCGGGGCAGGGAGAGATACGCAGTATTTT. Encoded protein: CSTSTGAGRDTQYF.

This clonotype has at least ten counts. The rearrangement links TRBV4-1 to TRBJ2-1, with 15 bases fitting TRBD2. The CDR3 has 17 amino acids. The trim removed 0 bases at V and 9 bases at J, leaving 6 bases unmatched. The germline CDR1 and CDR2 sequences are MGHRA and YSYEKL. Here the CDR3 DNA reads TGCGCCAGCAGCCAAGATTGGACTAGCGGGGGGGCATTTGAGCAGTTCTTC. Residues: CASSQDWTSGGAFEQFF.

This clonotype came up a few times. This chain joins TRBV5-4 and TRBJ2-7; 8 bases map to TRBD1. V gave up 4 bases and J gave up 5 bases; unmatched junction bases: 8. CDR1 is SGHNT and CDR2 is YYREEE in the germline V gene (reference sequence). The CDR3 loop spans 14 amino acids. Here the CDR3 reads CASSVTGARNEQYF. Here the CDR3 DNA reads TGTGCCAGCAGCGTGACAGGGGCTCGCAACGAGCAGTACTTC.

Only a few counts were recorded for this clonotype. The chain combines TRBV12-3 or TRBV12-4 with TRBJ2-2; tentative D call: TRBD2 (5 bases). The germline V and J ends were trimmed by 2 bases and 3 bases, with 10 bases remaining between them. The CDR3 covers 15 residues. DNA for the CDR3: TGTGCCAGCAGTTTAAGGCGGCGGGACACCGGGGAGCTGTTTTTT. This gives the protein CASSLRRRDTGELFF.

This clonotype has just a few counts. The rearrangement joins TRBV3-1 to TRBJ2-1; D ambiguous. Germline CDR1 is LGHDT and CDR2 is YNNKEL (reference sequence). CDR3 length: 14 residues. Trimming pared 6 bases from V and 0 bases from J, leaving 9 bases between. The CDR3, as DNA: TGTGCCAGCAGTACCCTGAGCTCCTACAATGAGCAGTTCTTC. Protein product: CASSTLSSYNEQFF.

The chain combines TRBV13 with TRBJ2-7, with 7 positions matching TRBD1. The V and J ends lost 6 bases and 3 bases, in that order; junction bases with no gene match: 8. CDR3 length equals 14 residues. CDR1 PRHDT and CDR2 FYEKMQ come from the germline V gene (reference sequence). The CDR3 DNA follows: TGTGCCAGCAGACAAACAGGGGTTAGCTACGAGCAGTACTTC. Translating it yields CASRQTGVSYEQYF.

This clonotype occurred many times. The chain couples TRBV6-5 to TRBJ2-1, with D uncertain. Germline loops: CDR1 MNHEY, CDR2 SVGAGI. V was trimmed by 0 bases and J by 11 bases, leaving 5 bases between them. This CDR3 region has 11 residues. This chain's CDR3 is CASSYSHKQFF. In DNA form, the CDR3 reads TGTGCCAGCAGTTACTCCCACAAGCAGTTCTTC.

This clonotype was picked up a small number of times. This rearrangement joins TRBV29-1 to TRBJ1-2; a possible D gene is TRBD1 (5 bases). V was cut by 3 bases and J by 13 bases, with 18 bases left in between. Germline CDR1 reads SQVTM; CDR2 reads ANQGSEA. This CDR3 contains 12 residues. CDR3 sequence (DNA): TGCAGCGTTGAGCGCGGGACCGCACGGCCCACCTTC. As protein: CSVERGTARPTF.

In its sample, this clonotype was seen a few times. This chain uses TRBV11-3 with TRBJ2-7; D may be TRBD2 (6 bases). The CDR3 totals 16 residues. The germline V gene encodes CDR1 SGHNT and CDR2 YENEEA. The V and J ends lost 7 bases and 3 bases respectively, with 22 bases between them. CDR3 sequence (DNA): TGTGCCAGCAATTCGGAAGGGGCTAGCGAGTTCTACGAGCAGTACTTC. Amino acid sequence: CASNSEGASEFYEQYF.

This clonotype came up a few times. J is TRBJ1-4 and V is TRBV3-1, with D perhaps TRBD1 (6 bases). With 6 bases removed from V and 8 bases from J, the gap between germline ends came to 13 bases. This CDR3 comprises 13 residues. Germline V gene sequence: CDR1 LGHDT, CDR2 YNNKEL (reference sequence). This CDR3 reads CASSKSGEEKLFF. CDR3 sequence (DNA): TGTGCCAGCAGTAAATCAGGGGAGGAAAAACTGTTTTTT.

The chain joins TRBV29-1 to TRBJ2-3; D gene unclear. The CDR3 has 11 amino acids. The V gene lost 4 bases and the J gene lost 1 base, with 3 bases spanning the gap. CDR1 SQVTM and CDR2 ANQGSEA come from the germline V gene. Here the CDR3 reads CSVVGTDTQYF. The CDR3 nucleotides read TGCAGCGTTGTCGGCACAGATACGCAGTATTTT.

The chain has TRBV18 and TRBJ2-1; TRBD1 might be the D (6 bases). Germline V lookup: CDR1 KGHSH, CDR2 LQKENI. There are 14 residues in the CDR3. V lost 2 bases and J 6 bases, leaving 11 bases between the germline ends. The CDR3 DNA reads as TGTGCCAGCTCACCAAGGGACAACTCCAATGAGCAGTTCTTC. Protein: CASSPRDNSNEQFF.

The rearrangement links TRBV5-1 to TRBJ2-5, with D possibly TRBD2 on 6 matching bases. Germline-derived CDR1 and CDR2 are SGHRS and YFSETQ. V was shortened by 1 base and J by 5 bases, with 15 bases between the two germline ends. The CDR3 consists of 15 residues. The DNA of the CDR3 is TGCGCCAGCAGCTTGTACCTAGGAGGGATGGAGACCCAGTACTTC. Protein product: CASSLYLGGMETQYF. The whole variable domain, filled in from reference TRBV5-1 and TRBJ2-5, reads KAGVTQTPRYLIKTRGQQVTLSCSPISGHRSVSWYQQTPGQGLQFLFEYFSETQRNKGNFPGRFSGRQFSNSRSEMNVSTLELGDSALYLCASSLYLGGMETQYFGPGTRLLVL.

This clonotype was seen many times. The rearrangement joins TRBV24-1 to TRBJ2-1, with a possible D match to TRBD2 (7 bases). This CDR3 spans 14 amino acids. Germline lookup yields CDR1 KGHDR and CDR2 SFDVKD. Deletions cut 10 bases from V and 7 bases from J, with 19 bases between. The CDR3 bases are TGTGCCACTAGTAGGGGGAGGGGTGGAAATGAGCAGTTCTTC. Amino acids: CATSRGRGGNEQFF.

This clonotype appeared many times. The rearrangement joins TRBV10-2 to TRBJ1-1; D remains ambiguous. Germline CDR1 is WSHSY and CDR2 is SAAADI. CDR3 length: 12 amino acids. With 6 bases removed from V and 3 bases from J, the gap between germline ends came to 8 bases. CDR3 region: CASRDADTEAFF. CDR3 DNA sequence: TGCGCCAGCAGGGATGCGGACACTGAAGCTTTCTTT.